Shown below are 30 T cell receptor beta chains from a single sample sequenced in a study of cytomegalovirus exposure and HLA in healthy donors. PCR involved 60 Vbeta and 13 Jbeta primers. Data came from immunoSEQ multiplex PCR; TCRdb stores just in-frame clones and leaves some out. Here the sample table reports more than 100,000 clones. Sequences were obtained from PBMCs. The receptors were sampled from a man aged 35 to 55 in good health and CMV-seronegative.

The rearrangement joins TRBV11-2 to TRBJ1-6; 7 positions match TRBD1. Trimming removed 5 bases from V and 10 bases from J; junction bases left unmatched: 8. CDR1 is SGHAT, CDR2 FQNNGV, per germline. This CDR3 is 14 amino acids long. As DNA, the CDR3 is TGTGCCAGCAGCCCAGACAGGGTAGACTCACCCCTCCACTTT. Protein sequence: CASSPDRVDSPLHF.

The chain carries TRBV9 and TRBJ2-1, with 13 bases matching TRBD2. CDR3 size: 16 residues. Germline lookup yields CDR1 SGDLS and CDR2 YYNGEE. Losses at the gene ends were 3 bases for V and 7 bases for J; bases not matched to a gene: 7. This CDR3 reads CASSAGTSGIENEQFF. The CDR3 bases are TGTGCCAGCAGCGCCGGGACTAGCGGGATAGAGAATGAGCAGTTCTTC. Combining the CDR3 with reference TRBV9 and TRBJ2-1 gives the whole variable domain DSGVTQTPKHLITATGQRVTLRCSPRSGDLSVYWYQQSLDQGLQFLIQYYNGEERAKGNILERFSAQQFPDLHSELNLSSLELGDSALYFCASSAGTSGIENEQFFGPGTRLTVL.

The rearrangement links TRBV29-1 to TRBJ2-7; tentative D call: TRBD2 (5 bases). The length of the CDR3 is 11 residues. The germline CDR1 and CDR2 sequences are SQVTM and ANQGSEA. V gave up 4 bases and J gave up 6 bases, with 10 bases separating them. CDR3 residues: CSVGVRGEQYF. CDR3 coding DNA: TGCAGCGTTGGAGTACGGGGCGAGCAGTACTTC.

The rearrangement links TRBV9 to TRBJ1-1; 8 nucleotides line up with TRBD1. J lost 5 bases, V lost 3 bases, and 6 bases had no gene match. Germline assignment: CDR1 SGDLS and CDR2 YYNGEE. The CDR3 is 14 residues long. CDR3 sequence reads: CASSEGNRGTEAFF. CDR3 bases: TGTGCCAGCAGCGAGGGGAACAGGGGGACTGAAGCTTTCTTT.

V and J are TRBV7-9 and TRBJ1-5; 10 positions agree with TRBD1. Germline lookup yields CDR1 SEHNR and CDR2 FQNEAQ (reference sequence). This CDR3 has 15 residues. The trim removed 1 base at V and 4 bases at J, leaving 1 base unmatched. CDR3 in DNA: TGTGCCAGCAGCTTAGGACAGGGGGCTAATCAGCCCCAGCATTTT. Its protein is CASSLGQGANQPQHF. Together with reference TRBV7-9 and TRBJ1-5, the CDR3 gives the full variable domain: DTGVSQNPRHKITKRGQNVTFRCDPISEHNRLYWYRQTLGQGPEFLTYFQNEAQLEKSRLLSDRFSAERPKGSFSTLEIQRTEQGDSAMYLCASSLGQGANQPQHFGDGTRLSIL.

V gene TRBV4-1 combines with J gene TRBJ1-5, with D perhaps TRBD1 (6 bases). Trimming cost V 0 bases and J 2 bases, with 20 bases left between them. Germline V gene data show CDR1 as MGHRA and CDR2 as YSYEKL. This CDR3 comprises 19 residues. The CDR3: CASSQEGVGGAEGNQPQHF. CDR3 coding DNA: TGCGCCAGCAGCCAAGAGGGGGTTGGGGGGGCGGAAGGCAATCAGCCCCAGCATTTT.

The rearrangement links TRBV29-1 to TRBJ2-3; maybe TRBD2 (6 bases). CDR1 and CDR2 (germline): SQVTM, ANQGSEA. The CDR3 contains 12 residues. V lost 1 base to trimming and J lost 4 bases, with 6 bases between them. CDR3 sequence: CSVEAGADTQYF. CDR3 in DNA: TGCAGCGTTGAAGCGGGGGCAGATACGCAGTATTTT.

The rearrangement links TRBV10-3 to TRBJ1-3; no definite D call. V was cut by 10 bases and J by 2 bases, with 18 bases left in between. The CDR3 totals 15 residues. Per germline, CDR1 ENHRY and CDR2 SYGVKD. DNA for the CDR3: TGTGCCACCGGAGGTGGCAGTCATACTGGAAACACCATATATTTT. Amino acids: CATGGGSHTGNTIYF.

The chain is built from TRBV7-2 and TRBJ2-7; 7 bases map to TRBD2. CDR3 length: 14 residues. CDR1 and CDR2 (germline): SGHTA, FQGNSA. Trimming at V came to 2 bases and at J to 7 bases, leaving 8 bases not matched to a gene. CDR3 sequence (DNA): TGTGCCAGCAGCTTAACGGCGGGAGCCGGAGAGCAGTACTTC. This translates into CASSLTAGAGEQYF.

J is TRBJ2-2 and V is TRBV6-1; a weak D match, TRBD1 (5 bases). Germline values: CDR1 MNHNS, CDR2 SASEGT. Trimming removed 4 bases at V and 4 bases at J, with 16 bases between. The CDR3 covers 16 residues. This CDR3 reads CASSVGSRQLTGELFF. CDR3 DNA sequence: TGTGCCAGCAGTGTAGGTTCTAGACAGCTCACCGGGGAGCTGTTTTTT.

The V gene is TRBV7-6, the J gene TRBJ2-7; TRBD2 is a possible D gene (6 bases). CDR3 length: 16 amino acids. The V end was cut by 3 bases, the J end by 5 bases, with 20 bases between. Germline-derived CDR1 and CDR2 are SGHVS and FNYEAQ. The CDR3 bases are TGTGCCAGCAGCTTTGTTGGTCCCAGCGGAGGGGACGAGCAGTACTTC. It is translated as CASSFVGPSGGDEQYF.

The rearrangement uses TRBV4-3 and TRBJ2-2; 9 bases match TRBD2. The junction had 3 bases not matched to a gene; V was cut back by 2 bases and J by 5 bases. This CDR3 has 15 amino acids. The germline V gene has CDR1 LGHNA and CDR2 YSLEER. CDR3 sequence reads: CASSQQTSGTGELFF. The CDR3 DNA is TGCGCCAGCAGCCAACAAACTAGCGGGACCGGGGAGCTGTTTTTT.

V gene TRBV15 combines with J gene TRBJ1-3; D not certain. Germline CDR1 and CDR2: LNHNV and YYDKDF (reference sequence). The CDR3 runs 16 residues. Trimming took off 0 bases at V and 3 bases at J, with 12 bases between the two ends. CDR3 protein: CATSRDLGPSGNTIYF. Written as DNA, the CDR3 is TGTGCCACCAGCAGAGATCTGGGCCCCAGTGGAAACACCATATATTTT. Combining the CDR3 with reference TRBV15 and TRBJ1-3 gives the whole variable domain DAMVIQNPRYQVTQFGKPVTLSCSQTLNHNVMYWYQQKSSQAPKLLFHYYDKDFNNEADTPDNFQSRRPNTSFCFLDIRSPGLGDTAMYLCATSRDLGPSGNTIYFGEGSWLTVV.

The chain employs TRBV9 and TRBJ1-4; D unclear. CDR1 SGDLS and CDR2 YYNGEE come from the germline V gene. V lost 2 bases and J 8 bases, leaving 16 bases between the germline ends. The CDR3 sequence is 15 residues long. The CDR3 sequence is CASSVSGGKGEKLFF. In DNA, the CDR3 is TGTGCCAGCAGCGTGTCGGGAGGGAAGGGCGAAAAACTGTTTTTT.

CDR3 bases: TGCGCCAGCAGCCAAGAAATCAGGGATGAAAAACTGTTTTTT. It specifies CASSQEIRDEKLFF. The chain carries TRBV4-1 and TRBJ1-4, with a weak D call TRBD1 (5 bases). V gave up 0 bases and J gave up 6 bases, with 8 bases separating them. The CDR3 loop spans 14 amino acids. Germline CDR1 is MGHRA and CDR2 is YSYEKL.

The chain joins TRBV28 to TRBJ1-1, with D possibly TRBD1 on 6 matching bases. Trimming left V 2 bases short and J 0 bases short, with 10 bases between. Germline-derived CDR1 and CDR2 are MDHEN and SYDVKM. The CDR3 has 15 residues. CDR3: CASSLERTVNTEAFF. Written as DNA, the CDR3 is TGTGCCAGCAGTTTAGAGAGGACAGTGAACACTGAAGCTTTCTTT.

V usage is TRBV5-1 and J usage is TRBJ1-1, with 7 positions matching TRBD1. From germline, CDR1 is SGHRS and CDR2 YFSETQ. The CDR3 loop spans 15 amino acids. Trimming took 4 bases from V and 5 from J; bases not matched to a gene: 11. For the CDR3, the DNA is TGCGCCAGCAGCCGATCCTCACTACAGGGGACTGAAGCTTTCTTT. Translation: CASSRSSLQGTEAFF.

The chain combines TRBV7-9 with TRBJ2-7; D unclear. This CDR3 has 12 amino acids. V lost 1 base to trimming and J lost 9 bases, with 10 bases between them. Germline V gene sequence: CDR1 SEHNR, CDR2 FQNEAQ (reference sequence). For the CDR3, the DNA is TGTGCCAGCAGCTTAGTATCGTCAGGGCAGTACTTC. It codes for CASSLVSSGQYF.

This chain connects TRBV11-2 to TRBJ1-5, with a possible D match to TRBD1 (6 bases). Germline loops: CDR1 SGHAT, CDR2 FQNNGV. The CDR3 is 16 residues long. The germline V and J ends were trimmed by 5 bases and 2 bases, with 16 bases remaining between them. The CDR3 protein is CASSELGGLGNQPQHF. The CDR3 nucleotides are TGTGCCAGCAGCGAACTGGGGGGGCTAGGCAATCAGCCCCAGCATTTT.

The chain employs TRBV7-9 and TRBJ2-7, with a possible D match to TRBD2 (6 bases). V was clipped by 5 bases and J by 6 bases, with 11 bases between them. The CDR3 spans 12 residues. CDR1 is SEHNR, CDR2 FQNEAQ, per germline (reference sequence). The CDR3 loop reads CASSPRRAEQYF. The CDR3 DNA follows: TGTGCCAGCAGCCCACGGAGGGCCGAGCAGTACTTC.

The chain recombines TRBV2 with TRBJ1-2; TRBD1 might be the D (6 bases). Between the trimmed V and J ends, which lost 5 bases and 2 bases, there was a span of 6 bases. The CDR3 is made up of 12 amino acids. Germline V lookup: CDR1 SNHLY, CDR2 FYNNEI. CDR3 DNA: TGTGCCAGCAGTAGGGGGAACTATGGCTACACCTTC. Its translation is CASSRGNYGYTF.

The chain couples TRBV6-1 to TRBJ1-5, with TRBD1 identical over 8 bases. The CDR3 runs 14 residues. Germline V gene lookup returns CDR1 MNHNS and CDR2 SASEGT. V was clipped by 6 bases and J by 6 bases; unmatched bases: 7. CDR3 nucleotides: TGTGCCAGCAGCGCGACAGGGGCCGGTCAGCCCCAGCATTTT. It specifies CASSATGAGQPQHF.

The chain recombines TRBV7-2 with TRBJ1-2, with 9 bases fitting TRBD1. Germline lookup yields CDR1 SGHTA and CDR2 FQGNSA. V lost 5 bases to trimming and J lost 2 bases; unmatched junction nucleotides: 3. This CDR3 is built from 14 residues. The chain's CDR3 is CASSIGQGNYGYTF. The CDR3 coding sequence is TGTGCCAGCAGCATCGGACAGGGGAACTATGGCTACACCTTC.

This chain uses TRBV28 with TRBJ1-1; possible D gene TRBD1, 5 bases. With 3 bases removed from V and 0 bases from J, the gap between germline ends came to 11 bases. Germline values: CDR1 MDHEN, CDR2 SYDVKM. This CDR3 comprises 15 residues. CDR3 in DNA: TGTGCCAGCAGTTTGCTCGGGGGATTGAACACTGAAGCTTTCTTT. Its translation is CASSLLGGLNTEAFF.

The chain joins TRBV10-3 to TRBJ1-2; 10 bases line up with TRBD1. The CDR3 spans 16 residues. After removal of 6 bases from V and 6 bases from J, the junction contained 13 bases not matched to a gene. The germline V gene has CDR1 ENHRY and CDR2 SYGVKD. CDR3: CAIRGDRGGPKHGYTF. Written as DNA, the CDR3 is TGTGCCATCAGGGGGGACAGGGGAGGGCCCAAGCATGGCTACACCTTC.

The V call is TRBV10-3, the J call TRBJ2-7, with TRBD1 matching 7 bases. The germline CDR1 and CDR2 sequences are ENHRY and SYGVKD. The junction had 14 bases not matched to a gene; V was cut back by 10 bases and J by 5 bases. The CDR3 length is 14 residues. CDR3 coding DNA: TGTGCCACCAGGGCTGAACAGGGGATCAACGAGCAGTACTTC. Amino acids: CATRAEQGINEQYF.

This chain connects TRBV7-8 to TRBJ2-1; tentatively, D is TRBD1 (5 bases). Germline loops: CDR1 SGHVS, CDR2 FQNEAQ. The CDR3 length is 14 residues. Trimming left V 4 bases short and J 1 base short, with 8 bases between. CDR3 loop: CASSSTDSYNEQFF. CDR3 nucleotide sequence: TGTGCCAGCAGCTCGACAGATTCCTACAATGAGCAGTTCTTC.

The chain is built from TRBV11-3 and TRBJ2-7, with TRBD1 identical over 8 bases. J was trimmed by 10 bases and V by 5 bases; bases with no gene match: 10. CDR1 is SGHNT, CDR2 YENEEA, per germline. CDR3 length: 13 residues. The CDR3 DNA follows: TGTGCCAGCAGCACAGGACAGGGAAAGGGCCAGTACTTC. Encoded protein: CASSTGQGKGQYF.

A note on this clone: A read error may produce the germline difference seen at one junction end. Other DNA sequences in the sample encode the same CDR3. The CDR3: CASWPTGEEKLFF. The DNA for the CDR3 is TGCGCCAGCTGGCCGACAGGGGAAGAAAAACTGTTTTTT. The chain recombines TRBV6-6 with TRBJ1-4, with TRBD1 matching over 8 bases. The CDR3 loop spans 13 amino acids. The germline gives CDR1 MNHNY, CDR2 SVGAGI (reference sequence).

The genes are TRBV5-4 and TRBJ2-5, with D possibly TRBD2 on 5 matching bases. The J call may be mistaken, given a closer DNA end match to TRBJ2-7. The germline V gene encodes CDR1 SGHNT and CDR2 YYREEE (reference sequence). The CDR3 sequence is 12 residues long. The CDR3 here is CASSFLSDEQYF. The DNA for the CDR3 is TGTGCCAGCAGCTTTCTTAGCGACGAGCAGTACTTC.